In its sample, the clone carrying this T cell receptor beta chain was seen many times. What it binds is unknown. These data come from a study of beta chain features in type 1 diabetes. Study findings and constraints: Moderately but significantly shorter TCRB CDR3s were found in Type 1 diabetes patients in all four CD4+ subsets.

Sequenced material consisted of expressed TCRB transcripts (all of the isolated RNA was reverse transcribed). Generated by immunoSEQ multiplex PCR, the TCRdb table keeps only in-frame clones and is missing some. The sample records 310,000 or so clones, approximately 10% being singletons. Germline V lookup: CDR1 MGHDK, CDR2 SYGVNS. Trimming pared 2 bases from V and 7 bases from J, leaving 12 bases between. This CDR3 region has 15 residues. The sequence was obtained from a young man with type 1 diabetes. Specimen: central memory CD4+ T cells from blood. The J gene is TRBJ1-6, the V gene TRBV25-1; the D is unclear. The CDR3 DNA is TGTGCCAGCAGTGAAGCCGGGGAGCCCAATTCACCCCTCCACTTT. Its translation: CASSEAGEPNSPLHF.